The clone carrying this T cell receptor beta chain has more than one count but fewer than ten. V lost 5 bases to trimming and J lost 2 bases, with 10 bases between them. CDR1 is SGHRS, CDR2 YFSETQ, per germline. This CDR3 contains 13 residues. In the study's own analysis: Using reference gene primer amplification, nucleated cell counts were estimated. Assay used: immunoSEQ multiplex PCR; TCRdb lists only in-frame clones, some missing. V and J calls and clone size are copied from that table; D and trimming were computed from the DNA. The sample has under 120,000 clones, around 85% seen once. The data belong to a study of blood T cell repertoires in COVID-19. The overall study: COVID-19 samples, acute and convalescent, were from the United States, Italy and Spain. PBMCs, B-cell-depleted T cells, or T cells were the source of the cDNA or gDNA that made up the material.

This TCR came from an older man with active or convalescent COVID-19. V usage is TRBV5-1 and J usage is TRBJ2-5; D perhaps matches TRBD1 (5 bases). The source material was peripheral blood. CDR3 nucleotide sequence: TGCGCCAGCAGTAAACAGGTACAAGAGACCCAGTACTTC. Amino acids: CASSKQVQETQYF. The full variable domain, completed using reference TRBV5-1 and TRBJ2-5, is KAGVTQTPRYLIKTRGQQVTLSCSPISGHRSVSWYQQTPGQGLQFLFEYFSETQRNKGNFPGRFSGRQFSNSRSEMNVSTLELGDSALYLCASSKQVQETQYFGPGTRLLVL.